The sequence of this T cell receptor (beta chain) was determined in a study of T-cell reconstitution after alpha-beta-depleted transplantation in children. Unique molecular identifiers were used in preparing the TCRbeta library. TCRdb reprocessed the PCR reads via MiXCR and lists one record per CDR3 protein. There are around 200,000 distinct CDR3 sequences in the sample; over 5.5% occur only once, and 3% lies in the top ten. V lost 5 bases and J lost 0, with 14 bases in between. This CDR3 spans 16 amino acids. The V gene's germline CDR1 is SGHVS and CDR2 FQNEAQ. The material was PBMCs from the stem cell graft donor, obtained from the stem cell graft. V gene TRBV7-8 combines with J gene TRBJ1-3; maybe TRBD1 (5 bases). This TCR came from a human donor who donated a stem cell graft to a child with Wiskott-Aldrich syndrome. The DNA of the CDR3 is TGTGCCAGCAGCCCCCAGGGTTGGGACTCTGGAAACACCATATATTTT. Translated, it gives CASSPQGWDSGNTIYF. The whole variable domain, remainder taken from reference TRBV7-8 and TRBJ1-3, is GAGVSQSPRYKVAKRGQDVALRCDPISGHVSLFWYQQALGQGPEFLTYFQNEAQLDKSGLPSDRFFAERPEGSVSTLKIQRTQQEDSAVYLCASSPQGWDSGNTIYFGEGSWLTVV.